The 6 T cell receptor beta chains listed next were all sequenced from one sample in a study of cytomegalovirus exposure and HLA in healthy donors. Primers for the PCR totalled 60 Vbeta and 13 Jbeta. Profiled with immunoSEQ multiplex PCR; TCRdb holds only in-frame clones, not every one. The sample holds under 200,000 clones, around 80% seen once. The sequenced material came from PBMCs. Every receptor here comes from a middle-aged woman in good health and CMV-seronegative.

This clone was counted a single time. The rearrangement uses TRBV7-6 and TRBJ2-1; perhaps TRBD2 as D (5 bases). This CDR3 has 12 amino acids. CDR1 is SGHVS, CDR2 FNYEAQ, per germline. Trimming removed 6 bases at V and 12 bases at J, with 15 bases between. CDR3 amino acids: CASSPATRGQFF. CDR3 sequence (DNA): TGTGCCAGCAGTCCGGCGACCCGGGGGCAGTTCTTC.

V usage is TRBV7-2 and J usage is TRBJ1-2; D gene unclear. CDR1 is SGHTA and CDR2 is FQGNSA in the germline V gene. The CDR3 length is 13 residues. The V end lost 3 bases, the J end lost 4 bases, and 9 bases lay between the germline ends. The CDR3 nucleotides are TGTGCCAGCAGCTTGCGAGACATCTATGGCTACACCTTC. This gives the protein CASSLRDIYGYTF.

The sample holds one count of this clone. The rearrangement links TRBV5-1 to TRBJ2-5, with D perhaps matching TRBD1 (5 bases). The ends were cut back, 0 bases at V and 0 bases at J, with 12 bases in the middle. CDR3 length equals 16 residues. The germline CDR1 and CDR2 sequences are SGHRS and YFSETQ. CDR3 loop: CASSLGGARNQETQYF. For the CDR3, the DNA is TGCGCCAGCAGCTTGGGTGGGGCGAGGAACCAAGAGACCCAGTACTTC.

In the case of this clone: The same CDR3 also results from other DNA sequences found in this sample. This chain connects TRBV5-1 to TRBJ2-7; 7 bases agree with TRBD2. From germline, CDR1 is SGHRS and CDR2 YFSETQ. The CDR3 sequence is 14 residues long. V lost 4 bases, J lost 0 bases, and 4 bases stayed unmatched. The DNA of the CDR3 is TGCGCCAGCAGCCTCGGCGGGAGCTCCTACGAGCAGTACTTC. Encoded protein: CASSLGGSSYEQYF.

The chain's CDR3 is CASSLGQARLVGGTQYF. In DNA, the CDR3 is TGTGCCAGCAGCCTCGGACAGGCTCGACTAGTAGGAGGGACCCAGTACTTC. The chain is built from TRBV14 and TRBJ2-5, with a weak D call TRBD1 (7 bases). The CDR3 sequence is 17 residues long. V was clipped by 4 bases and J by 7 bases, with 25 bases between them. The germline gives CDR1 SGHDN, CDR2 FVKESK.

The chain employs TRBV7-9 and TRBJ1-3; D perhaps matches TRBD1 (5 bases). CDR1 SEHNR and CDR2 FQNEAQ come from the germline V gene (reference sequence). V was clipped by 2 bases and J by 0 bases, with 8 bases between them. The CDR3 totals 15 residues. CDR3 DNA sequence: TGTGCCAGCAGCTTAAAGACAGCCTCTGGAAACACCATATATTTT. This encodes CASSLKTASGNTIYF.